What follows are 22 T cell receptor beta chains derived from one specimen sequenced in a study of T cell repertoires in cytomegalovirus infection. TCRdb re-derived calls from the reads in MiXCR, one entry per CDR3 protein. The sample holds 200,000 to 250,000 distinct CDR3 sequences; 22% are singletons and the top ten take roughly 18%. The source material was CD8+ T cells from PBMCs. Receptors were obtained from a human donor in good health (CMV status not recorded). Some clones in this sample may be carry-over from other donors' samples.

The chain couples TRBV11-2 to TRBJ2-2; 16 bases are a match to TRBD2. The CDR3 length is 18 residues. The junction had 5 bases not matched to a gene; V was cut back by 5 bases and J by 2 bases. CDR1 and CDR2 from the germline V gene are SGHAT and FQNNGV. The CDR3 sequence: CASSGGTSGGANTGELFF. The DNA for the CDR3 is TGTGCCAGCAGCGGCGGGACTAGCGGGGGGGCAAACACCGGGGAGCTGTTTTTT.

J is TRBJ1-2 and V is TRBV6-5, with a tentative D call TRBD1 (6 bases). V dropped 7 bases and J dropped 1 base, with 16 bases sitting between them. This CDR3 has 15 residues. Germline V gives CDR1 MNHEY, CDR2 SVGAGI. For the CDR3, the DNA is TGTGCCAGCACCCCCCGGGCGGACAGTAACTATGGCTACACCTTC. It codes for CASTPRADSNYGYTF.

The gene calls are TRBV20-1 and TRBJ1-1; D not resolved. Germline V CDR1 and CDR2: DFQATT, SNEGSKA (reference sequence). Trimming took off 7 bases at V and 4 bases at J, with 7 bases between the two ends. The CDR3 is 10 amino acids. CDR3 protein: CSGWGTEAFF. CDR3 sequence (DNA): TGCAGTGGGTGGGGCACTGAAGCTTTCTTT.

The CDR3 region is CASSMEGISYEQYF. DNA for the CDR3: TGTGCCAGCAGCATGGAGGGGATCTCCTACGAGCAGTACTTC. The chain recombines TRBV9 with TRBJ2-7; weak D call: TRBD2 (6 bases). V was trimmed by 4 bases and J by 0 bases, leaving 11 bases between them. The CDR3 is 14 amino acids. CDR1 is SGDLS and CDR2 is YYNGEE in the germline V gene.

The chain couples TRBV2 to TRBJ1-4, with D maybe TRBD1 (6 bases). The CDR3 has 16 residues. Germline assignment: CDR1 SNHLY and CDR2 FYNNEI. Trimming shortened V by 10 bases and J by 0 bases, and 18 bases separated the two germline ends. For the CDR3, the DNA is TGTGCCATCAAAGAGACAGGACTTCCAACTAATGAAAAACTGTTTTTT. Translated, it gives CAIKETGLPTNEKLFF. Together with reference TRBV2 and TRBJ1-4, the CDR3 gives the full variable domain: EPEVTQTPSHQVTQMGQEVILRCVPISNHLYFYWYRQILGQKVEFLVSFYNNEISEKSEIFDDQFSVERPDGSNFTLKIRSTKLEDSAMYFCAIKETGLPTNEKLFFGSGTQLSVL.

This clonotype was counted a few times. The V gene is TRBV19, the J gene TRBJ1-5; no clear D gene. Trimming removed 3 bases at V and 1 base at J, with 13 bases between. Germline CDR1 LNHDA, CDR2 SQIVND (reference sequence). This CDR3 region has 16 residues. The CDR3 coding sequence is TGTGCCAGTAGTATCGAGGGCGCGTGGAGCAATCAGCCCCAGCATTTT. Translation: CASSIEGAWSNQPQHF.

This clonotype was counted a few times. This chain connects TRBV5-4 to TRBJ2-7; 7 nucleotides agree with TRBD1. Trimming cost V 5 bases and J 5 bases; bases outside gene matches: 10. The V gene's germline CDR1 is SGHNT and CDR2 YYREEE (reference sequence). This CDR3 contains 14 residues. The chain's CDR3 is CASRRQGEWDEQYF. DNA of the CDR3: TGTGCCAGCAGACGGCAGGGGGAGTGGGACGAGCAGTACTTC. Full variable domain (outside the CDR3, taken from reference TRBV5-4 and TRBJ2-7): ETGVTQSPTHLIKTRGQQVTLRCSSQSGHNTVSWYQQALGQGPQFIFQYYREEENGRGNFPPRFSGLQFPNYSSELNVNALELDDSALYLCASRRQGEWDEQYFGPGTRLTVT.

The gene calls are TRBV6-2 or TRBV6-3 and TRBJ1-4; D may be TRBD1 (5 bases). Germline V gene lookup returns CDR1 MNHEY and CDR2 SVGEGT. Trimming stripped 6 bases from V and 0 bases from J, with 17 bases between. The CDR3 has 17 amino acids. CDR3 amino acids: CASRPLGTDATNEKLFF. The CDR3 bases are TGTGCCAGCAGACCACTGGGGACGGACGCAACTAATGAAAAACTGTTTTTT.

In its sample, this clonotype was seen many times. CDR3 in DNA: TGTGCCAGCAGCCCTCACTGGGGGGGGCCCACAGATACGCAGTATTTT. Protein product: CASSPHWGGPTDTQYF. The rearrangement links TRBV7-9 to TRBJ2-3, with D possibly being TRBD2 (7 bases). The germline V gene encodes CDR1 SEHNR and CDR2 FQNEAQ (reference sequence). This CDR3 contains 16 residues. Between the trimmed V and J ends, which lost 5 bases and 2 bases, there was a span of 17 bases.

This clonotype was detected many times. The CDR3 DNA is TGTGCCAGCAGTTGGGGCTCGAACACTGAAGCTTTCTTT. Residues: CASSWGSNTEAFF. This chain links TRBV12-3 or TRBV12-4 with TRBJ1-1; TRBD1 is a possible D gene (5 bases). The length of the CDR3 is 13 residues. V lost 4 bases and J lost 1, with 7 bases in between.

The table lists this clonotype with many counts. The CDR3 here is CATRGSTGELFF. DNA for the CDR3: TGTGCCACCCGGGGGAGCACCGGGGAGCTGTTTTTT. The chain has TRBV12-3 or TRBV12-4 and TRBJ2-2, with a weak D call TRBD2 (6 bases). The CDR3 contains 12 residues. Trimming stripped 10 bases from V and 4 bases from J, with 10 bases between.

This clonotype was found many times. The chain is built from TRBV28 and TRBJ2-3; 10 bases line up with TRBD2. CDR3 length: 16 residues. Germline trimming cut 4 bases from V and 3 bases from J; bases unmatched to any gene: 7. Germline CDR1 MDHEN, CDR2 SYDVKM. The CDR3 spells CASSYLAGGATDTQYF. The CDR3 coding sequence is TGTGCCAGCAGTTACTTAGCGGGGGGAGCGACAGATACGCAGTATTTT.

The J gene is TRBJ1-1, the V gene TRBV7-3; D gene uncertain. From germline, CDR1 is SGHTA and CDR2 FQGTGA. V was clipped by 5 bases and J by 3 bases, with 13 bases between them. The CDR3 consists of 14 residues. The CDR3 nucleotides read TGTGCCAGCAGCCTGGAGATTCGGCACACTGAAGCTTTCTTT. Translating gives CASSLEIRHTEAFF.

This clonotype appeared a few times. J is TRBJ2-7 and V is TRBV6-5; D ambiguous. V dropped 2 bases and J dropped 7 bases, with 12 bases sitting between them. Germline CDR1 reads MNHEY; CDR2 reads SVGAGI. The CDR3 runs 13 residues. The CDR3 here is CASSYGPSLEQYF. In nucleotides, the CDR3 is TGTGCCAGCAGTTACGGGCCCTCCTTAGAGCAGTACTTC.

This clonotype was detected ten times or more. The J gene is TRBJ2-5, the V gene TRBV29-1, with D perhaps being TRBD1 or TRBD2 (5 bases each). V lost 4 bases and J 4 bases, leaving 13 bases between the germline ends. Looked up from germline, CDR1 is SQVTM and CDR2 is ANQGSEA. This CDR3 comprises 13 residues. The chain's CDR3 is CSVGDPNPETQYF. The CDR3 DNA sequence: TGCAGCGTTGGGGACCCGAACCCAGAGACCCAGTACTTC.

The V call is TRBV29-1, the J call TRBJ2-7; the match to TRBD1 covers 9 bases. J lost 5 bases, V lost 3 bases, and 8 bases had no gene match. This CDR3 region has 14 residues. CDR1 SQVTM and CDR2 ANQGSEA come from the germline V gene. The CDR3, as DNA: TGCAGCGTTGATTTGGACAGGGGCAACCACGAGCAGTACTTC. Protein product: CSVDLDRGNHEQYF.

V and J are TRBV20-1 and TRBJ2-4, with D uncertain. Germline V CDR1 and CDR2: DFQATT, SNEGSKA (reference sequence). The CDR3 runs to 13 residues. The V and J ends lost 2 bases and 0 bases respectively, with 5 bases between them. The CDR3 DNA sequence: TGCAGTGCTAGATCTGAAGCCAAAAACATTCAGTACTTC. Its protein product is CSARSEAKNIQYF.

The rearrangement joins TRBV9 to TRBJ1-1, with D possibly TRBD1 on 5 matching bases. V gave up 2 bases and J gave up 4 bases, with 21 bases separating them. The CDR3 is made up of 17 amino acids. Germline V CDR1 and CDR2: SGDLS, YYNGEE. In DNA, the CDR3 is TGTGCCAGCAGCGTTTCCGGGGGGACGGCCGTCGGCACTGAAGCTTTCTTT. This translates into CASSVSGGTAVGTEAFF.

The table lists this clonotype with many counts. CDR3 residues: CASSLAAGGLTDTQYF. The DNA for the CDR3 is TGCGCCAGCAGCTTGGCCGCGGGGGGCCTCACAGATACGCAGTATTTT. The chain recombines TRBV5-1 with TRBJ2-3, with 8 bases aligning to TRBD2. Germline V CDR1 and CDR2: SGHRS, YFSETQ. CDR3 size: 16 residues. Trimming took 0 bases from V and 2 from J; bases not matched to a gene: 5. The variable domain in full, with the rest retrieved from reference TRBV5-1 and TRBJ2-3, is KAGVTQTPRYLIKTRGQQVTLSCSPISGHRSVSWYQQTPGQGLQFLFEYFSETQRNKGNFPGRFSGRQFSNSRSEMNVSTLELGDSALYLCASSLAAGGLTDTQYFGPGTRLTVL.

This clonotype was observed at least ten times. In DNA form, the CDR3 reads TGTGCCAGCAGCTTAGCGGGGGGGTCGATTAATCAGCCCCAGCATTTT. This translates into CASSLAGGSINQPQHF. The chain recombines TRBV7-6 with TRBJ1-5; D may be TRBD1 (5 bases). There are 16 residues in the CDR3. Trimming left V 0 bases short and J 4 bases short, with 13 bases between. Germline-derived CDR1 and CDR2 are SGHVS and FNYEAQ.

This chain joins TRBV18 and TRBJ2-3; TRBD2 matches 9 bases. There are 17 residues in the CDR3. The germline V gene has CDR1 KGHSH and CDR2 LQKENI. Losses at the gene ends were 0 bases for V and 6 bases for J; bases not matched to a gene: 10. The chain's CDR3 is CASSPPSASGVLDTQYF. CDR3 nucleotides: TGTGCCAGCTCACCACCGTCGGCTAGCGGGGTATTGGATACGCAGTATTTT. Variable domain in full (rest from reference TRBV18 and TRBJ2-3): NAGVMQNPRHLVRRRGQEARLRCSPMKGHSHVYWYRQLPEEGLKFMVYLQKENIIDESGMPKERFSAEFPKEGPSILRIQQVVRGDSAAYFCASSPPSASGVLDTQYFGPGTRLTVL.

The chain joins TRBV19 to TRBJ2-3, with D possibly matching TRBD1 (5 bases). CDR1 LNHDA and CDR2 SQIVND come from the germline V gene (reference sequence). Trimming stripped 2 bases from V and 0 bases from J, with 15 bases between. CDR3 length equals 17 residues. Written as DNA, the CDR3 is TGTGCCAGTAGTATACGAAGGACACTAATTAGCACAGATACGCAGTATTTT. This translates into CASSIRRTLISTDTQYF.